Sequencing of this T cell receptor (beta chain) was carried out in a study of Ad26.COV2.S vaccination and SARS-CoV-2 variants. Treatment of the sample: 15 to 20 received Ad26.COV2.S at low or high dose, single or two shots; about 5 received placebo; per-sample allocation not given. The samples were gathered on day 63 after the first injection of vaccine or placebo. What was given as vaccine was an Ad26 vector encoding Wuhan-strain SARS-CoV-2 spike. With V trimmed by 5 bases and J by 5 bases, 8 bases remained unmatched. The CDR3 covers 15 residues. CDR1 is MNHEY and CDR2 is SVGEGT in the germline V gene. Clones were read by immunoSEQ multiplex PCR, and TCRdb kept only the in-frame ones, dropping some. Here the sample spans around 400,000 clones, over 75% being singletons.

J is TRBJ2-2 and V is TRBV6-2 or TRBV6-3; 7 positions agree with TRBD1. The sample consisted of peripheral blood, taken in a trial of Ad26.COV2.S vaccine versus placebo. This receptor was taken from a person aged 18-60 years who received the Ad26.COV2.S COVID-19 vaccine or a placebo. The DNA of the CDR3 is TGTGCCAGCAGTCGAACCCACAGGGGAACCGGGGAGCTGTTTTTT. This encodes CASSRTHRGTGELFF.